Listed here is a single TCR beta chain. Investigators prepared the TCR beta libraries by applying iRepertoire HTBI primers and Arm-PCR of CDR3 regions. TCRdb re-derived calls from the multiplex PCR reads in MiXCR, one entry per CDR3 protein. The table includes roughly 610,000 distinct CDR3 sequences, around 15% detected once. The sample comes from a study of regulatory T cells in long-lasting Graves disease. The sample's time point: newly diagnosed GD, antithyroid drugs for less than 3 months. PBMC-derived RNA was used for the TCR library. CDR1 is LGHDT and CDR2 is YNNKEL in the germline V gene (reference sequence). CDR3 length: 17 amino acids. Losses at the gene ends were 3 bases for V and 5 bases for J; bases not matched to a gene: 13. This sample was also put to use in a study of T cells in Graves' hyperthyroidism and ophthalmopathy. As that report states: With the HTBI primer set, the TCR CDR3 went through a first round of RT-PCR.

The chain couples TRBV3-1 to TRBJ2-5, with 9 positions matching TRBD2. The receptor was derived from a young man with Graves disease. Sequencing used peripheral blood mononuclear cells (PBMCs), obtained at new diagnosis, from a patient treated with antithyroid drugs. The CDR3, as DNA: TGTGCCAGCAGCCACTTAAAACTAGCGGGTATAGGGGAGACCCAGTACTTC. As protein: CASSHLKLAGIGETQYF.